Following are 15 T cell receptor beta chains from one sample sequenced in a study of T cell responses to AZD1222 COVID-19 vaccine. Here immunoSEQ multiplex PCR was the method, and the copy in TCRdb shows in-frame clones only, minus some. Of some 150,000 clones detected, about 90% appear once; the ten largest clones hold around 5.4%. The sample here was peripheral blood, taken on day 0 of AZD1222 vaccination. The receptors shown here come from an adult in good health.

On this clone: One end of the junction varies from germline; a read error may be responsible. The gene calls are TRBV9 and TRBJ1-2, with 8 bases lining up with TRBD1. CDR3 length: 16 amino acids. Germline V gene sequence: CDR1 SGDLS, CDR2 YYNGEE. The CDR3 DNA reads TGTGCTAGCACAAGGGGCAGGGGGCGAGATTACCATGGCTACACCTTC. It specifies CASTRGRGRDYHGYTF.

The chain uses TRBV4-1 and TRBJ2-4, with D possibly TRBD1 on 6 matching bases. With 0 bases removed from V and 2 bases from J, the gap between germline ends came to 14 bases. CDR3 size: 17 residues. Germline CDR1 MGHRA, CDR2 YSYEKL. Written as DNA, the CDR3 is TGCGCCAGCAGCCAAGATGTGACAGGCCCGACCAAAAACATTCAGTACTTC. Translating gives CASSQDVTGPTKNIQYF.

The chain uses TRBV28 and TRBJ2-1, with D unclear. V was shortened by 6 bases and J by 4 bases, with 7 bases between the two germline ends. The CDR3 spans 12 residues. The germline gives CDR1 MDHEN, CDR2 SYDVKM. This chain's CDR3 is CASRWRYNEQFF. As DNA, the CDR3 is TGTGCCAGCAGATGGCGGTACAATGAGCAGTTCTTC.

This clone has just a few counts. The V gene is TRBV28, the J gene TRBJ1-1; D gene unclear. CDR1 and CDR2 from the germline V gene are MDHEN and SYDVKM. V was shortened by 0 bases and J by 1 base, with 6 bases between the two germline ends. The CDR3 runs 14 residues. CDR3 sequence reads: CASSLWEKNTEAFF. CDR3 coding DNA: TGTGCCAGCAGTTTATGGGAGAAGAACACTGAAGCTTTCTTT.

The rearrangement uses TRBV3-1 (or the pseudogene TRBV3-2) and TRBJ2-7; tentatively, D is TRBD2 (6 bases). From germline, CDR1 is LGHDT and CDR2 YNNKEL (reference sequence). Trimming removed 4 bases from V and 6 bases from J, with 16 bases in between. The CDR3 loop spans 14 amino acids. CDR3 sequence (DNA): TGTGCCAGCAGCCTCTTAACGGGAGCCTCCGAGCAGTACTTC. Its protein product is CASSLLTGASEQYF.

This rearrangement joins TRBV27 to TRBJ1-2; tentative D call: TRBD1 (6 bases). The CDR3 is made up of 13 amino acids. V shed 5 bases and J shed 2 bases, with 9 bases lying between them. CDR1 and CDR2 from the germline V gene are MNHEY and SMNVEV (reference sequence). The CDR3 DNA follows: TGTGCCAGCAGTCTAGGGGGAAACTATGGCTACACCTTC. Translating it yields CASSLGGNYGYTF.

This clone was detected once. The rearrangement joins TRBV15 to TRBJ1-5, with a weak D call TRBD1 (6 bases). This CDR3 is built from 12 residues. The V gene lost 8 bases and the J gene lost 4 bases, with 9 bases spanning the gap. Germline lookup yields CDR1 LNHNV and CDR2 YYDKDF (reference sequence). The CDR3 is CATRTENQPQHF. CDR3 coding DNA: TGTGCCACCCGGACAGAAAATCAGCCCCAGCATTTT.

The chain employs TRBV27 and TRBJ2-7; 9 positions match TRBD2. With V trimmed by 7 bases and J by 7 bases, 14 bases remained unmatched. This CDR3 has 15 amino acids. Per the germline V gene, CDR1 is MNHEY and CDR2 is SMNVEV (reference sequence). The CDR3 sequence: CASKGLAGEVVEQYF. The DNA of the CDR3 is TGTGCCAGCAAGGGATTAGCGGGGGAGGTAGTGGAGCAGTACTTC.

J is TRBJ2-7 and V is TRBV19; 7 bases align to TRBD2. The CDR3 sequence is 14 residues long. V shed 3 bases and J 3 bases; nucleotides not matched to a gene: 5. CDR1 LNHDA and CDR2 SQIVND come from the germline V gene (reference sequence). CDR3 DNA: TGTGCCAGTAGTATGGTAGCGGGCAACTACGAGCAGTACTTC. It specifies CASSMVAGNYEQYF.

This chain connects TRBV10-3 to TRBJ1-4; D gene uncertain. In germline, CDR1 is ENHRY, CDR2 SYGVKD. The CDR3 consists of 13 residues. Trimming took off 5 bases at V and 8 bases at J, with 12 bases between the two ends. DNA of the CDR3: TGTGCCATCAGTCCGACGGGAGGAGAAAAACTGTTTTTT. Its protein product is CAISPTGGEKLFF.

This chain uses TRBV18 with TRBJ2-3, with D uncertain. V gave up 4 bases and J gave up 3 bases, with 5 bases separating them. Germline values: CDR1 KGHSH, CDR2 LQKENI. The CDR3 consists of 12 residues. In DNA, the CDR3 is TGTGCCAGCTCACGACGGACAGATACGCAGTATTTT. Translated, it gives CASSRRTDTQYF.

V and J are TRBV13 and TRBJ1-2; TRBD1 matches 11 bases. Germline V gene sequence: CDR1 PRHDT, CDR2 FYEKMQ (reference sequence). V lost 5 bases, J lost 6 bases, and 8 bases stayed unmatched. The CDR3 covers 15 residues. This CDR3 is CASSPGTGGTNGYTF. The CDR3 DNA reads TGTGCCAGCAGCCCTGGGACAGGGGGGACAAATGGCTACACCTTC.

DNA of the CDR3: TGCGCCATCTTTCAGGGGGCTGTAAACACCATATATTTT. Protein: CAIFQGAVNTIYF. This chain joins TRBV5-1 and TRBJ1-3, with 8 bases fitting TRBD1. V was clipped by 9 bases and J by 6 bases; unmatched bases: 8. The CDR3 covers 13 residues. In germline, CDR1 is SGHRS, CDR2 YFSETQ.

The chain couples TRBV19 to TRBJ1-2, with a possible D match to TRBD1 (6 bases). Germline assignment: CDR1 LNHDA and CDR2 SQIVND (reference sequence). This CDR3 is 14 amino acids long. Trimming took 3 bases from V and 3 from J, leaving 11 bases between them. This CDR3 reads CASSIRGEDYGYTF. CDR3 DNA: TGTGCCAGTAGTATCAGGGGCGAGGACTATGGCTACACCTTC. The full variable domain, its missing parts supplied by reference TRBV19 and TRBJ1-2, is DGGITQSPKYLFRKEGQNVTLSCEQNLNHDAMYWYRQDPGQGLRLIYYSQIVNDFQKGDIAEGYSVSREKKESFPLTVTSAQKNPTAFYLCASSIRGEDYGYTFGSGTRLTVV.

The chain is built from TRBV28 and TRBJ1-2; D is unresolved. The V and J ends lost 6 bases and 3 bases respectively, with 8 bases between them. The length of the CDR3 is 12 residues. Germline V lookup: CDR1 MDHEN, CDR2 SYDVKM. The chain's CDR3 is CASRKVDYGYTF. DNA of the CDR3: TGTGCCAGCAGGAAGGTAGACTATGGCTACACCTTC.